Following are 6 T cell receptor beta chains from one sample sequenced in a study of blood T cell repertoires in COVID-19. Method: immunoSEQ multiplex PCR; TCRdb's copy keeps in-frame clones and lacks some. The table has 350,000 to 550,000 clones, roughly nine tenths seen once; the top ten hold over 1.5%. Sequencing was performed on PBMCs or T cells enriched from blood (not recorded which). Receptor source: a woman between 18 and 29 years old with acute COVID-19.

In this sample, this clone turned up once. The chain recombines TRBV21-1 with TRBJ2-2; TRBD2, as called in the table, went unchecked against the DNA. TRBV21-1 is tagged as a pseudogene. This CDR3 comprises 18 residues. CDR3 sequence (DNA): TGTGCCAGCAGCAATCGCAGGCCGGGACTAGCGGGGTCGGGGGAGCTGTTTTTT. It encodes CASSNRRPGLAGSGELFF.

The rearrangement joins TRBV11-2 to TRBJ1-1; 8 bases align to TRBD1. CDR3 size: 15 residues. Looked up from germline, CDR1 is SGHAT and CDR2 is FQNNGV. The junction had 3 bases not matched to a gene; V was cut back by 3 bases and J by 0 bases. Written as DNA, the CDR3 is TGTGCCAGCAGCTTGGGGACAGGTCTGAACACTGAAGCTTTCTTT. This codes for CASSLGTGLNTEAFF.

The rearrangement links TRBV7-2 to TRBJ2-3, with unresolved D. The CDR3 contains 13 residues. Looked up from germline, CDR1 is SGHTA and CDR2 is FQGNSA. Trimming left V 1 base short and J 4 bases short, with 6 bases between. The CDR3: CASSLEYSDTQYF. CDR3 sequence (DNA): TGTGCCAGCAGCTTAGAATATTCAGATACGCAGTATTTT.

This clone came up a few times. V is TRBV30 and J is TRBJ1-1, with a tentative D call TRBD1 (6 bases). Germline loops: CDR1 GTSNPN, CDR2 SVGIG (reference sequence). CDR3 length: 13 residues. The V and J ends lost 0 bases and 5 bases respectively, with 10 bases between them. CDR3 DNA: TGTGCCTGGAGTGTACAGGGTCGGACTGAAGCTTTCTTT. It encodes CAWSVQGRTEAFF.

In this sample, this clone turned up a few times. The chain carries TRBV19 and TRBJ2-5, with 10 nucleotides matching TRBD1. This CDR3 spans 18 amino acids. Trimming at V came to 5 bases and at J to 3 bases, leaving 15 bases not matched to a gene. From germline, CDR1 is LNHDA and CDR2 SQIVND (reference sequence). The CDR3 DNA reads TGTGCCAGTAGTTCCCGGGACAGGGGCTCGGGACCAAAAGAGACCCAGTACTTC. The encoded protein is CASSSRDRGSGPKETQYF.

The V and J genes are TRBV7-9 and TRBJ1-3; D is unclear. There are 15 residues in the CDR3. Germline V gene sequence: CDR1 SEHNR, CDR2 FQNEAQ (reference sequence). V was trimmed by 5 bases and J by 2 bases, leaving 13 bases between them. The CDR3 nucleotides read TGTGCCAGCAGCCCCGAAGTAGTAACTGGAAACACCATATATTTT. Encoded protein: CASSPEVVTGNTIYF.